The 11 T cell receptor beta chains presented below share a single source sample, sequenced in a study of TIL therapy for anti-PD-1-resistant metastatic lung cancer. The libraries were made with immunoSEQ v3. Here immunoSEQ multiplex PCR was the method, and the copy in TCRdb shows in-frame clones only, minus some. Among more than 8,000 clones listed, 55% to 70% were seen once. Sample time point: pre-treatment sample, taken before nivolumab and TIL therapy. Most excised metastases sampled were pleural nodules or supraclavicular lymph nodes. The sequences come from tumor tissue, collected at baseline. Source of these receptors: a person between 25 and 80 years old with non-small cell lung cancer.

This clone has a handful of counts. The chain combines TRBV7-8 with TRBJ2-1, with unresolved D. The length of the CDR3 is 13 residues. V lost 1 base and J 4 bases, leaving 5 bases between the germline ends. Germline-derived CDR1 and CDR2 are SGHVS and FQNEAQ. Here the CDR3 DNA reads TGTGCCAGCAGCTTAGGGCAGTACAATGAGCAGTTCTTC. It codes for CASSLGQYNEQFF.

V usage is TRBV27 and J usage is TRBJ2-7, with D perhaps assigned TRBD1 or TRBD2 (6 bases each). CDR3 length: 13 residues. Trimming took off 2 bases at V and 7 bases at J, with 12 bases between the two ends. Germline V gene lookup returns CDR1 MNHEY and CDR2 SMNVEV (reference sequence). The CDR3 nucleotides are TGTGCCAGCAGTTTACGGGGGCTCAGGGAGCAGTACTTC. It yields the protein CASSLRGLREQYF.

In this sample, this clone turned up a few times. This sequence joins TRBV28 and TRBJ2-2, with TRBD2 matching over 7 bases. The germline V gene has CDR1 MDHEN and CDR2 SYDVKM. With V trimmed by 3 bases and J by 8 bases, 21 bases remained unmatched. The CDR3 loop spans 19 amino acids. CDR3 DNA: TGTGCCAGCAGTTTGACTGGAGTGACACAAAAGGTCGGGAGGGGGGAGCTGTTTTTT. Translating it yields CASSLTGVTQKVGRGELFF. The whole variable domain, remainder taken from reference TRBV28 and TRBJ2-2, is DVKVTQSSRYLVKRTGEKVFLECVQDMDHENMFWYRQDPGLGLRLIYFSYDVKMKEKGDIPEGYSVSREKKERFSLILESASTNQTSMYLCASSLTGVTQKVGRGELFFGEGSRLTVL.

V gene TRBV5-4 combines with J gene TRBJ2-7, with a possible D match to TRBD1 (5 bases). V dropped 0 bases and J dropped 6 bases, with 16 bases sitting between them. This CDR3 comprises 15 residues. Germline CDR1 reads SGHNT; CDR2 reads YYREEE (reference sequence). The DNA of the CDR3 is TGTGCCAGCAGCTTGGCCTCTCAGGGCCTCGTCGAGCAGTACTTC. This codes for CASSLASQGLVEQYF. Full variable domain (remainder filled in from reference TRBV5-4 and TRBJ2-7): ETGVTQSPTHLIKTRGQQVTLRCSSQSGHNTVSWYQQALGQGPQFIFQYYREEENGRGNFPPRFSGLQFPNYSSELNVNALELDDSALYLCASSLASQGLVEQYFGPGTRLTVT.

The V gene is TRBV19, the J gene TRBJ2-5, with D uncertain. The CDR3 has 14 residues. Trimming took off 5 bases at V and 5 bases at J, with 15 bases between the two ends. Germline V gene lookup returns CDR1 LNHDA and CDR2 SQIVND (reference sequence). CDR3 in amino acids: CASSPAMGRETQYF. The CDR3 bases are TGTGCCAGTAGTCCTGCCATGGGAAGGGAGACCCAGTACTTC.

The count of this clone is one. The chain links TRBV7-9 to TRBJ2-2; 11 bases are shared with TRBD2. J gave up 4 bases and V 3 bases, and 4 bases lay outside the gene matches. The CDR3 is 16 amino acids. Germline V CDR1 and CDR2: SEHNR, FQNEAQ (reference sequence). The CDR3 sequence is CASSFIAGGLTGELFF. The CDR3 DNA follows: TGTGCCAGCAGCTTTATAGCGGGAGGGCTCACCGGGGAGCTGTTTTTT.

The chain uses TRBV7-9 and TRBJ1-2; no firm D call. CDR1 and CDR2 from the germline V gene are SEHNR and FQNEAQ (reference sequence). With 3 bases removed from V and 2 bases from J, the gap between germline ends came to 7 bases. The CDR3 runs 13 residues. CDR3 bases: TGTGCCAGCAGCTTGGACGGAAACTATGGCTACACCTTC. It encodes CASSLDGNYGYTF. Supplemented by reference TRBV7-9 and TRBJ1-2, the full variable domain reads DTGVSQNPRHKITKRGQNVTFRCDPISEHNRLYWYRQTLGQGPEFLTYFQNEAQLEKSRLLSDRFSAERPKGSFSTLEIQRTEQGDSAMYLCASSLDGNYGYTFGSGTRLTVV.

This chain uses TRBV6-6 with TRBJ1-5; 7 bases agree with TRBD1. Germline V gene lookup returns CDR1 MNHNY and CDR2 SVGAGI (reference sequence). Trimming cost V 0 bases and J 7 bases; bases outside gene matches: 6. The CDR3 runs to 15 residues. This CDR3 reads CASSYSTGREQPQHF. The CDR3 nucleotides read TGTGCCAGCAGTTACTCGACAGGGAGAGAACAGCCCCAGCATTTT.

V and J are TRBV2 and TRBJ1-1; D is unresolved. This CDR3 is built from 14 residues. Between the trimmed V and J ends, which lost 6 bases and 1 base, there was a span of 12 bases. CDR1 and CDR2 from the germline V gene are SNHLY and FYNNEI. The CDR3 DNA sequence: TGTGCCAGCAGAAAGACTGATCAGAACACTGAAGCTTTCTTT. This gives the protein CASRKTDQNTEAFF. Supplemented by reference TRBV2 and TRBJ1-1, the full variable domain reads EPEVTQTPSHQVTQMGQEVILRCVPISNHLYFYWYRQILGQKVEFLVSFYNNEISEKSEIFDDQFSVERPDGSNFTLKIRSTKLEDSAMYFCASRKTDQNTEAFFGQGTRLTVV.

The CDR3 bases are TGTGCCAGCAGCGTGGGACAGTCTTCCGGGGAGCTGTTTTTT. Amino acid sequence: CASSVGQSSGELFF. The rearrangement uses TRBV7-9 and TRBJ2-2, with TRBD1 matching over 7 bases. The CDR3 consists of 14 residues. The V gene's germline CDR1 is SEHNR and CDR2 FQNEAQ (reference sequence). V lost 5 bases, J lost 6 bases, and 6 bases stayed unmatched.

The chain links TRBV10-1 to TRBJ1-1; unclear D gene. CDR1 and CDR2 (germline): WNHNN, SYGVQD (reference sequence). V lost 3 bases and J lost 3, with 8 bases in between. This CDR3 region has 13 residues. The CDR3 loop is CASSEGHDTEAFF. CDR3 DNA sequence: TGCGCCAGCAGTGAAGGTCACGACACTGAAGCTTTCTTT.